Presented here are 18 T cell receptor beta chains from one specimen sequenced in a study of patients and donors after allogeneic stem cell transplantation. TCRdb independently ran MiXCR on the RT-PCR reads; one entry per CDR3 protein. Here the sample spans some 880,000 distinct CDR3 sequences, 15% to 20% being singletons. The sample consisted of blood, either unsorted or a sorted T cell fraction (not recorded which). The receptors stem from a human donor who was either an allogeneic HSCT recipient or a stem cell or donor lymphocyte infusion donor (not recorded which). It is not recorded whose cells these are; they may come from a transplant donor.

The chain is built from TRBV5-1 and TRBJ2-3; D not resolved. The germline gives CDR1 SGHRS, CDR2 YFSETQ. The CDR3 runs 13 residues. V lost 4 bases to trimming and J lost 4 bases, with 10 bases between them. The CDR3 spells CASSVARADTQYF. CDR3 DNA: TGCGCCAGCAGCGTGGCCCGAGCAGATACGCAGTATTTT.

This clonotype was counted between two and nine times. CDR3 DNA sequence: TGCGCCAGCAGATCCGGACCAACCCCGAACACTGAAGCTTTCTTT. Translating it yields CASRSGPTPNTEAFF. V gene TRBV5-1 combines with J gene TRBJ1-1, with D unclear. CDR1 SGHRS and CDR2 YFSETQ come from the germline V gene. Trimming took off 5 bases at V and 1 base at J, with 15 bases between the two ends. This CDR3 is 15 amino acids long.

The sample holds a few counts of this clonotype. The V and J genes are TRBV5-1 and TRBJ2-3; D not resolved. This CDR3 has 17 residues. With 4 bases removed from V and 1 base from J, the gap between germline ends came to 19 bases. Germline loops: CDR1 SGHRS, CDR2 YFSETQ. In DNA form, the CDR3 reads TGCGCCAGCAGCCCCCCTTTTGACCTGGCTGGCACAGATACGCAGTATTTT. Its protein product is CASSPPFDLAGTDTQYF.

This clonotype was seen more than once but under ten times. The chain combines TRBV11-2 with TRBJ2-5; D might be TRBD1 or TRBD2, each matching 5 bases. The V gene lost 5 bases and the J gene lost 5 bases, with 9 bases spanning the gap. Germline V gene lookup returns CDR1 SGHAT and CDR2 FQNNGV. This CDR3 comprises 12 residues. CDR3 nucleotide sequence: TGTGCCAGCAGCCGGGGACCGGAGACCCAGTACTTC. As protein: CASSRGPETQYF.

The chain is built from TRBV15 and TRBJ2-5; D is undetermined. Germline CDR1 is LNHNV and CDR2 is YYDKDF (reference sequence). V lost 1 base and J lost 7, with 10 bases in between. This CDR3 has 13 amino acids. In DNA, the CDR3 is TGTGCCACCAGCAGAGTGCCCGAGAGGACCCAGTACTTC. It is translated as CATSRVPERTQYF.

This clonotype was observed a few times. As DNA, the CDR3 is TGCAGTGCCCATCTGGAGGACAGGGTCGGCTACACCTTC. Translation gives CSAHLEDRVGYTF. The genes are TRBV20-1 and TRBJ1-2, with TRBD1 matching 8 bases. After removal of 6 bases from V and 8 bases from J, the junction contained 11 bases not matched to a gene. CDR1 DFQATT and CDR2 SNEGSKA come from the germline V gene (reference sequence). CDR3 length: 13 residues.

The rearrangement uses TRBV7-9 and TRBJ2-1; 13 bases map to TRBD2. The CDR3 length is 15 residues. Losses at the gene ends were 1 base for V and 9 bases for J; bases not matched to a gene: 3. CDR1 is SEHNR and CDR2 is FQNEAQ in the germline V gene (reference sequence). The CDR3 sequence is CASSLGTSGRSEQFF. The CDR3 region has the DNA TGTGCCAGCAGCTTAGGGACTAGCGGGAGAAGTGAGCAGTTCTTC.

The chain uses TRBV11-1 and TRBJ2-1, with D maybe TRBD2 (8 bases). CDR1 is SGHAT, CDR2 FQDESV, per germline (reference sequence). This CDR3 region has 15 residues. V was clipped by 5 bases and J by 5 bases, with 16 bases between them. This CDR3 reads CASSPREGAHNEQFF. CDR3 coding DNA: TGTGCCAGCAGCCCCCGGGAGGGGGCCCACAATGAGCAGTTCTTC.

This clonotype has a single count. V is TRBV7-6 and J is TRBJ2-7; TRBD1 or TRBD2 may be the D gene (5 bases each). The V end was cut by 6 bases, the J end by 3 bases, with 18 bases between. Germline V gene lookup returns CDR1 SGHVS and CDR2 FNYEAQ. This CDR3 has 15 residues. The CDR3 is CASSLYPGRHYEQYF. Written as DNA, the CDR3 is TGTGCCAGCAGTTTATATCCGGGACGGCACTACGAGCAGTACTTC.

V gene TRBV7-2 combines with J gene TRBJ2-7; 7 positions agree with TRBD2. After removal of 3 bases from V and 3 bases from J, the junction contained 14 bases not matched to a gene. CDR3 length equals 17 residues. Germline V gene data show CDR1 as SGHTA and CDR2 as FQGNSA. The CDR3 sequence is CASSFAGTTKRFYEQYF. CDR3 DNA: TGTGCCAGCAGCTTTGCCGGGACTACCAAACGCTTCTACGAGCAGTACTTC. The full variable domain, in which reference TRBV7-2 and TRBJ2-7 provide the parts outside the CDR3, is GAGVSQSPSNKVTEKGKDVELRCDPISGHTALYWYRQSLGQGLEFLIYFQGNSAPDKSGLPSDRFSAERTGGSVSTLTIQRTQQEDSAVYLCASSFAGTTKRFYEQYFGPGTRLTVT.

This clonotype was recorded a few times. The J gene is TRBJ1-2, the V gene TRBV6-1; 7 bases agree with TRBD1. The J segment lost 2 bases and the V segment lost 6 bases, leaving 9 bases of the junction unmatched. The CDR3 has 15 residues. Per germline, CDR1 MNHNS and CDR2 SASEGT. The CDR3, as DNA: TGTGCCAGCAGGGGGACAGTGAACGGAAACTATGGCTACACCTTC. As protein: CASRGTVNGNYGYTF.

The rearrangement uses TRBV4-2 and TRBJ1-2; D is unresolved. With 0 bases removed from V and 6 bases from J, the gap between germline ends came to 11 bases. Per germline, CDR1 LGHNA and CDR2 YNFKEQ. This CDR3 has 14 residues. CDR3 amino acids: CASSQDRRADGYTF. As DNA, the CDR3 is TGTGCCAGCAGCCAAGATCGTAGGGCGGATGGCTACACCTTC.

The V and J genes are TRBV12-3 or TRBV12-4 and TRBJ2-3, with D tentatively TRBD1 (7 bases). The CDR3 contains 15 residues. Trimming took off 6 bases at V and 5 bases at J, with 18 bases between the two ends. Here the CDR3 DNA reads TGTGCCAGCAGCTACGGGACTCCAGGGGGAGATACGCAGTATTTT. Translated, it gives CASSYGTPGGDTQYF.

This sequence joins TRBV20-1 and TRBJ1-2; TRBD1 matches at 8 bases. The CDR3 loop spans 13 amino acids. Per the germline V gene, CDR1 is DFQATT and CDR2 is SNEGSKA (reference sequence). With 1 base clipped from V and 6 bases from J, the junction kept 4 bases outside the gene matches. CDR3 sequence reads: CSARVQGADGYTF. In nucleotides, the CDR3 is TGCAGTGCTAGAGTGCAGGGGGCGGATGGCTACACCTTC.

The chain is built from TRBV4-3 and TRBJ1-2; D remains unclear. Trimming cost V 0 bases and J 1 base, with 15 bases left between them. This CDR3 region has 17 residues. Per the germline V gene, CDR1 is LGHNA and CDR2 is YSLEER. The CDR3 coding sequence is TGCGCCAGCAGCCAAGAACCGTCCCGGAGCGTTAACTATGGCTACACCTTC. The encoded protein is CASSQEPSRSVNYGYTF.

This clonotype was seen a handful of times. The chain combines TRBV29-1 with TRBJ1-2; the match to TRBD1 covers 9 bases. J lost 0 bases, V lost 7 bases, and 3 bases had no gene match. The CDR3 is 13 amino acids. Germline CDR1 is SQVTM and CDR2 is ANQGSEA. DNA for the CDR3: TGCAGCGGGGGGGACAGGGCTAACTATGGCTACACCTTC. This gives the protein CSGGDRANYGYTF.

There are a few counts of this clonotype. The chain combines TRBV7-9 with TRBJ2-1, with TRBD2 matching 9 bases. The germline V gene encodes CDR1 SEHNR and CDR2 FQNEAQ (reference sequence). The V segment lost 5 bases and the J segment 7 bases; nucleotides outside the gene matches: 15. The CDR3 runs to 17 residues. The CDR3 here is CASSTPQASGMWNEQFF. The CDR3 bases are TGTGCCAGCAGCACCCCACAGGCTAGCGGGATGTGGAATGAGCAGTTCTTC.

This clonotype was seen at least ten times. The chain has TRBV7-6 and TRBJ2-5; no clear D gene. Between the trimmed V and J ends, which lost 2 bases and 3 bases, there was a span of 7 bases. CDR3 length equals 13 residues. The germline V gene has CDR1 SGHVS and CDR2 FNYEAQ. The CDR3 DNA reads TGTGCCAGCAGCTTAAGGCTCAAAGAGACCCAGTACTTC. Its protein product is CASSLRLKETQYF.